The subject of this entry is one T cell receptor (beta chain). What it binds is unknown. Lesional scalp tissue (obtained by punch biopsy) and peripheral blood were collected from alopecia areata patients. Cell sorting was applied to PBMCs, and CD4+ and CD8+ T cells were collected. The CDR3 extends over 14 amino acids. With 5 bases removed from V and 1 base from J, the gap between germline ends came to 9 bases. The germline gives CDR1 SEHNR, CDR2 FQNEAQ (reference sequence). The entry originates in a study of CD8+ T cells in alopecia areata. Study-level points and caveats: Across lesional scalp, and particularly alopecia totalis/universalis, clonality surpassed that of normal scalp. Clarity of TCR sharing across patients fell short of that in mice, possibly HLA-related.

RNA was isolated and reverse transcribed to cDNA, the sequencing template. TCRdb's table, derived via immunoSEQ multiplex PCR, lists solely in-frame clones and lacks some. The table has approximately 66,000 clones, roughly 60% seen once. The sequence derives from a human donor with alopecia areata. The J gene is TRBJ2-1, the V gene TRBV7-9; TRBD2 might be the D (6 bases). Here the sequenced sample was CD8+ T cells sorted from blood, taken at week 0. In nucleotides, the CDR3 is TGTGCCAGCAGCGGGAGGAGGTCCTACAATGAGCAGTTCTTC. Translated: CASSGRRSYNEQFF.